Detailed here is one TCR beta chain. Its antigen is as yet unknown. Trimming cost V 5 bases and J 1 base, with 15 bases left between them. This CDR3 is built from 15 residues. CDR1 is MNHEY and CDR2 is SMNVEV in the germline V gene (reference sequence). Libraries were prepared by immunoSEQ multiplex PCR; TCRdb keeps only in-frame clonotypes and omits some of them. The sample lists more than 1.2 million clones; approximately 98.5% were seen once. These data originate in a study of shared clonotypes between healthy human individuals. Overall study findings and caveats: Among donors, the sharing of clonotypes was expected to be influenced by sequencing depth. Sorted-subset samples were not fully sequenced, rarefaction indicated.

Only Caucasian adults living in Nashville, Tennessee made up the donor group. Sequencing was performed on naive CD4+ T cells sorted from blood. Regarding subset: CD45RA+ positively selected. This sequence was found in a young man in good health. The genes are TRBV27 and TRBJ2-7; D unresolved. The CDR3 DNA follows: TGTGCCAGCAGTCCCCGCCCGACGGAATCCTACGAGCAGTACTTC. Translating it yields CASSPRPTESYEQYF.